This is a list of T cell receptor beta chains from one sample in a study of T cell responses to AZD1222 COVID-19 vaccine. TCRdb's copy holds only in-frame clones and misses some; the assay was immunoSEQ multiplex PCR. Of some 130,000 clones detected, roughly 84% appear once; the ten largest clones hold roughly 4.3%. The sequencing used peripheral blood, collected on day 0 of AZD1222 vaccination. Receptors were obtained from an adult in good health. Each CDR3 is given with its conserved first and last residue. The D gene is left open where the match is weak. Some rows mark clone size as missing; the rest say once, few, many or name a class of expanded clone.

d_gene	v_gene	abundance	j_gene	CDR3aa	CDR3nt
NA	TRBV6-5	NA	TRBJ2-7	CASSYSSVSHYEQYF	TGTGCCAGCAGTTACTCTTCCGTCTCTCATTACGAGCAGTACTTC
NA	TRBV19	NA	TRBJ2-7	CASSIAGSGTITGEQYF	TGTGCCAGTAGTATAGCGGGGTCGGGAACGATTACGGGGGAGCAGTACTTC
NA	TRBV2	NA	TRBJ2-2	CASSEGTVNTGELFF	TGTGCCAGCAGTGAAGGGACAGTGAACACCGGGGAGCTGTTTTTT
NA	TRBV28	NA	TRBJ1-5	CASSALRGDQPQHF	TGTGCCAGCAGTGCACTGAGAGGGGATCAGCCCCAGCATTTT
TRBD1	TRBV3-1/TRBV3-2	NA	TRBJ1-6	CASRTGPWDSPLHF	TGTGCCAGCAGGACAGGGCCTTGGGATTCACCCCTCCACTTT
TRBD2	TRBV28	few	TRBJ2-7	CASRAGGGPYEQYF	TGTGCCAGCAGGGCCGGCGGGGGACCCTACGAGCAGTACTTC
NA	TRBV2	once	TRBJ1-5	CASSEMGNRGNQPQHF	TGTGCCAGCAGTGAAATGGGGAACAGGGGCAATCAGCCCCAGCATTTT
NA	TRBV28	NA	TRBJ1-1	CASRFIRDGRNTEAFF	TGTGCCAGCAGATTCATTCGGGACGGGAGGAACACTGAAGCTTTCTTT
TRBD1	TRBV19	few	TRBJ1-2	CASTLRQGASYGYTF	TGTGCCAGTACCCTACGACAGGGGGCATCCTATGGCTACACCTTC
NA	TRBV2	NA	TRBJ1-1	CASSERGENTEAFF	TGTGCCAGCAGTGAACGGGGCGAGAACACTGAAGCTTTCTTT
NA	TRBV2	NA	TRBJ1-1	CASSESNTEAFF	TGTGCCAGCAGCGAATCGAACACTGAAGCTTTCTTT
NA	TRBV5-4	NA	TRBJ2-2	CASSPKGNTGELFF	TGTGCCAGCAGCCCGAAGGGTAATACCGGGGAGCTGTTTTTT
TRBD1	TRBV19	NA	TRBJ1-2	CASSPSSGGQNYGYTF	TGTGCCAGTAGTCCCTCGTCAGGGGGGCAGAACTATGGCTACACCTTC
TRBD1	TRBV4-2	NA	TRBJ1-4	CASSQEGGQGFEKLFF	TGTGCCAGCAGCCAAGAAGGGGGACAGGGGTTTGAAAAACTGTTTTTT
NA	TRBV24-1	NA	TRBJ1-2	CATSDFGTNYGYTF	TGTGCCACCAGTGATTTCGGGACTAACTATGGCTACACCTTC
TRBD2	TRBV5-1	NA	TRBJ2-1	CASSSDGSSGGLRSSYNEQFF	TGCGCCAGCAGCTCGGACGGGTCTAGCGGGGGGTTAAGGAGCTCCTACAATGAGCAGTTCTTC
NA	TRBV5-1	NA	TRBJ1-6	CASSLGQANSPLHF	TGCGCCAGCAGCTTGGGACAGGCTAATTCACCCCTCCACTTT
NA	TRBV12-3/TRBV12-4	NA	TRBJ2-7	CASSLTPYEQYF	TGTGCCAGCAGTTTGACCCCCTACGAGCAGTACTTC
NA	TRBV4-1	NA	TRBJ1-5	CASSQETPEGPQHF	TGCGCCAGCAGCCAAGAGACACCCGAAGGGCCCCAGCATTTT
TRBD1	TRBV7-9	NA	TRBJ1-2	CASSSAGTGIHGYTF	TGTGCCAGCAGCTCGGCCGGGACAGGGATCCATGGCTACACCTTC
TRBD1	TRBV28	NA	TRBJ2-6	CASRSPGGGGANVLTF	TGTGCCAGCAGGAGTCCAGGGGGTGGTGGGGCCAACGTCCTGACTTTC
NA	TRBV28	NA	TRBJ1-4	CASSPQGNYEKLFF	TGTGCCAGCAGCCCACAGGGCAACTATGAAAAACTGTTTTTT
NA	TRBV7-6	NA	TRBJ2-7	CASSLIKGEQYF	TGTGCCAGCAGCTTAATAAAGGGCGAGCAGTACTTC
NA	TRBV15	NA	TRBJ1-4	CATSRDLSLNEKLFF	TGTGCCACCAGCAGAGATCTTAGCCTTAATGAAAAATTGTTTTTT
NA	TRBV30	NA	TRBJ1-2	CAWGRGAGGDGYTF	TGTGCCTGGGGGAGGGGGGCTGGGGGCGATGGCTACACCTTC
NA	TRBV18	once	TRBJ1-5	CASSPRDGSNQPQHF	TGTGCCAGCTCACCAAGGGACGGGAGCAATCAGCCCCAGCATTTT
NA	TRBV6-1	NA	TRBJ2-3	CASSESSRRGSADTQYF	TGTGCCAGCAGTGAATCGTCGCGGAGGGGATCGGCAGATACGCAGTATTTT
TRBD1	TRBV29-1	NA	TRBJ2-2	CSVRDRGYTGELFF	TGCAGCGTCAGGGACAGGGGTTACACCGGGGAGCTGTTTTTT
NA	TRBV3-1/TRBV3-2	NA	TRBJ1-2	CASSQHRAPYGYTF	TGTGCCAGCAGCCAACACAGGGCCCCCTATGGCTACACCTTC
TRBD2	TRBV27	NA	TRBJ2-4	CATWTAGDIQYF	TGTGCCACCTGGACAGCGGGGGACATTCAGTACTTC
NA	TRBV29-1	NA	TRBJ1-2	CSVDMVMYGYTF	TGCAGCGTTGATATGGTCATGTATGGCTACACCTTC
NA	TRBV4-2	NA	TRBJ1-5	CASSPGYSNQPQHF	TGTGCCAGCAGCCCCGGCTATAGCAATCAGCCCCAGCATTTT
NA	TRBV5-1	NA	TRBJ1-1	CASSSGLSNTEAFF	TGCGCCAGCAGCTCCGGACTCTCGAACACTGAAGCTTTCTTT
TRBD1	TRBV2	NA	TRBJ2-5	CASPRTGTPTQYF	TGTGCCAGCCCCAGGACAGGAACCCCAACCCAGTACTTC
TRBD2	TRBV12-3/TRBV12-4	NA	TRBJ2-1	CASSGLAAQFF	TGTGCCAGCAGTGGACTAGCGGCCCAGTTCTTC
NA	TRBV12-5	NA	TRBJ2-3	CASGLGLNTDTQYF	TGTGCTAGTGGTTTGGGGCTGAACACAGATACGCAGTATTTT
NA	TRBV19	NA	TRBJ1-5	CASSIVGGDQPQHF	TGTGCCAGTAGTATAGTAGGAGGAGATCAGCCCCAGCATTTT
TRBD1	TRBV5-4	NA	TRBJ2-1	CASSLGDRRPNNEQFF	TGTGCCAGCAGCTTGGGGGACAGACGGCCAAACAATGAGCAGTTCTTC
NA	TRBV7-9	NA	TRBJ1-1	CASSLARGRRTEAFF	TGTGCCAGCAGCTTAGCGCGTGGCCGTCGGACTGAAGCTTTCTTT
TRBD1	TRBV12-5	NA	TRBJ2-3	CASGLGQGAGDTQYF	TGTGCTAGTGGCCTCGGACAGGGGGCCGGAGATACGCAGTATTTT
NA	TRBV5-1	NA	TRBJ2-1	CASSFAPGVTGNEQFF	TGCGCCAGCAGCTTTGCGCCTGGGGTCACTGGCAATGAGCAGTTCTTC
TRBD1	TRBV3-1/TRBV3-2	NA	TRBJ1-1	CASSRLQGSTEAFF	TGTGCCAGCAGCCGTTTACAGGGGAGCACTGAAGCTTTCTTT